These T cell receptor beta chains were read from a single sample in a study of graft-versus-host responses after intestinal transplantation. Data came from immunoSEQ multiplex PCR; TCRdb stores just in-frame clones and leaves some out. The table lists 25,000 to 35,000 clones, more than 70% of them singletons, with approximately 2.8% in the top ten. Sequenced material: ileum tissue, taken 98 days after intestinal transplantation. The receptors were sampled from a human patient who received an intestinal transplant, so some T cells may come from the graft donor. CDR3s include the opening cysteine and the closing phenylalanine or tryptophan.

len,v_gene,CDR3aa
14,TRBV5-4,CASAPGGGSREQFF
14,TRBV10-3,CAISPNRNTGELFF
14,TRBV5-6,CASSFPDSEETQYF
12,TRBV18,CASSPLSGELFF
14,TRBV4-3,CASSQQAENTEAFF
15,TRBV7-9,CASRSTGGLTDTQYF
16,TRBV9,CASSLHSGIGTDTQYF
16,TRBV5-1,CASSLDSRGYGGELFF
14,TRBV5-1,CASSPGTGSLGYTF
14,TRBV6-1,CASSEPAGFRGYTF
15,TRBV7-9,CASSLGFGGLDTQYF
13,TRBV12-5,CASGFAGGYEQYF
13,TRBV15,CATSSNRVQPQHF
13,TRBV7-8,CASSLLGDQPQHF
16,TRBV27,CASTLRSSGLQETQYF
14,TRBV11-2,CASSSRQALSPLHF
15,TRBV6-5,CASSYSVDSDYGYTF
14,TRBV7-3,CASSLVGGAGELFF
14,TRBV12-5,CASGSGTGFTEAFF
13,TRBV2,CASQGGLRDTQYF
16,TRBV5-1,CASSPGRLAGHNEQFF
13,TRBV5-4,CASSLRLPYEQYF
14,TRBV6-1,CASSATRDTGELFF
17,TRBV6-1,CASSGASGRVGGNTIYF
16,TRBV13,CASSWGKLNSGNTIYF
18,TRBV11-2,CASSSYLPRGGWYNEQFF
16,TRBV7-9,CASSHPQQGLSETQYF
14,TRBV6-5,CASGPGGSGNTIYF
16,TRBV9,CASSVGVQGANTEAFF
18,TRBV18,CASSESGIRYFYNSPLHF
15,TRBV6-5,CASRRTGDSSYEQYF
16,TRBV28,CASSSPRDRNTGELFF
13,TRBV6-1,CASSATRTPEAFF
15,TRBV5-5,CASSIGDSSYNEQFF
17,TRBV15,CATSRLMGGDPGNTIYF
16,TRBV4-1,CASSQTGGADSGELFF